Following are 11 T cell receptor beta chains from one sample sequenced in a study. TCRdb re-derived calls from the 5' RACE reads in MiXCR, one entry per CDR3 protein. This table holds nearly 40,000 distinct CDR3 sequences, around 18% found once. The sequenced sample consisted of naive CD4+ T cells sorted from a lymph node. The sample's subset: naive CD4+ T cells, CD4+CD45RA+CD25-. The origin of the receptors is a female donor with breast cancer.

V is TRBV11-3 and J is TRBJ2-1; D is possibly TRBD2 (5 bases). CDR3 size: 15 residues. V was trimmed by 1 base and J by 8 bases, leaving 15 bases between them. Germline CDR1 is SGHNT and CDR2 is YENEEA. CDR3 sequence (DNA): TGTGCCAGCAGCTTAGCTGAGGGATATCGCGATGAGCAGTTCTTC. It encodes CASSLAEGYRDEQFF.

This clonotype was detected only a few times. At one end, the junction sequence differs from germline, possibly due to a read error. The J gene is TRBJ2-5, the V gene TRBV7-2, with D perhaps matching TRBD1 or TRBD2 (5 bases each). Per germline, CDR1 SGHTA and CDR2 FQGNSA. The CDR3 spans 11 residues. As DNA, the CDR3 is TGTGCCAGCAGCCTCGGGACGACCCTGTACTTC. Protein sequence: CASSLGTTLYF.

The CDR3 DNA reads TGCAGTGCTAGAAACAGCGCGTTACCTGAAGCTTTCTTT. Translating gives CSARNSALPEAFF. The rearrangement joins TRBV20-1 to TRBJ1-1; D remains unclear. Trimming removed 2 bases at V and 6 bases at J, with 13 bases between. The CDR3 is 13 amino acids. CDR1 and CDR2 (germline): DFQATT, SNEGSKA (reference sequence).

Turning to this clonotype: Since a much larger clone is just one base distant, this may be a read error. The chain joins TRBV20-1 to TRBJ1-2; D gene unclear. Trimming left V 1 base short and J 8 bases short, with 17 bases between. This CDR3 spans 14 amino acids. CDR1 is DFQATT, CDR2 SNEGSKA, per germline (reference sequence). CDR3 nucleotides: TGCAGTGCTAGAGTAAATGGCGCCCGTAAGGGCTACACCTTC. Protein sequence: CSARVNGARKGYTF.

The chain employs TRBV5-1 and TRBJ2-7; D is uncertain. The length of the CDR3 is 14 residues. The germline V and J ends were trimmed by 0 bases and 2 bases, with 9 bases remaining between them. Germline loops: CDR1 SGHRS, CDR2 YFSETQ. The CDR3 region is CASSLDSRTYEQYF. DNA for the CDR3: TGCGCCAGCAGCTTGGACAGCAGGACCTACGAGCAGTACTTC.

The chain joins TRBV12-3 or TRBV12-4 to TRBJ1-5, with TRBD1 matching over 10 bases. The junction had 3 bases not matched to a gene; V was cut back by 6 bases and J by 4 bases. The CDR3 is made up of 14 amino acids. The CDR3 nucleotides read TGTGCCAGCAGGGGGACAGGGGCTAATCAGCCCCAGCATTTT. It translates to CASRGTGANQPQHF.

This clonotype was found a few times. The chain links TRBV10-3 to TRBJ1-1; D is undetermined. The ends were cut back, 6 bases at V and 3 bases at J, with 14 bases in the middle. The germline CDR1 and CDR2 sequences are ENHRY and SYGVKD. The CDR3 consists of 14 residues. In nucleotides, the CDR3 is TGTGCCATCAGGGCCTGGGGAGTATACACTGAAGCTTTCTTT. Translating gives CAIRAWGVYTEAFF.

Comment on this clonotype: A much larger clone differs from this one at a single base, so this may be a read error. The chain uses TRBV9 and TRBJ2-1; 11 bases align to TRBD2. Germline lookup yields CDR1 SGDLS and CDR2 YYNGEE. This CDR3 contains 17 residues. The CDR3 protein is CASSAGPGLAAWNEQSF. Here the CDR3 DNA reads TGTGCCAGCAGCGCGGGACCGGGACTAGCGGCTTGGAATGAGCAGTCCTTC.

This clonotype has at least ten counts. The rearrangement joins TRBV5-5 to TRBJ2-7; D not certain. Germline CDR1 and CDR2: SGHKS and YYEKEE (reference sequence). With 2 bases removed from V and 4 bases from J, the gap between germline ends came to 10 bases. The CDR3 is 13 residues long. The CDR3 DNA reads TGTGCCAGCAGCTTTATCCCAACTTACGAGCAGTACTTC. Encoded protein: CASSFIPTYEQYF.

Only a few counts were recorded for this clonotype. The J gene is TRBJ2-3, the V gene TRBV7-9; 7 bases agree with TRBD2. The CDR3 sequence is 14 residues long. V lost 6 bases, J lost 11 bases, and 14 bases stayed unmatched. Germline CDR1 is SEHNR and CDR2 is FQNEAQ (reference sequence). The CDR3 nucleotides read TGTGCCAGCAGAGTAACTAGCGATTCGGGGGGGCAGTATTTT. Translated: CASRVTSDSGGQYF.

This clonotype was seen a few times. This chain links TRBV4-1 with TRBJ2-1; 13 positions agree with TRBD2. The germline gives CDR1 MGHRA, CDR2 YSYEKL. V trimming: 2 bases; J trimming: 8 bases; junction bases outside the gene matches: 6. The CDR3 spans 16 residues. The chain's CDR3 is CASSQRTSGSRDEQFF. CDR3 sequence (DNA): TGCGCCAGCAGCCAAAGGACTAGCGGGAGTCGCGATGAGCAGTTCTTC.